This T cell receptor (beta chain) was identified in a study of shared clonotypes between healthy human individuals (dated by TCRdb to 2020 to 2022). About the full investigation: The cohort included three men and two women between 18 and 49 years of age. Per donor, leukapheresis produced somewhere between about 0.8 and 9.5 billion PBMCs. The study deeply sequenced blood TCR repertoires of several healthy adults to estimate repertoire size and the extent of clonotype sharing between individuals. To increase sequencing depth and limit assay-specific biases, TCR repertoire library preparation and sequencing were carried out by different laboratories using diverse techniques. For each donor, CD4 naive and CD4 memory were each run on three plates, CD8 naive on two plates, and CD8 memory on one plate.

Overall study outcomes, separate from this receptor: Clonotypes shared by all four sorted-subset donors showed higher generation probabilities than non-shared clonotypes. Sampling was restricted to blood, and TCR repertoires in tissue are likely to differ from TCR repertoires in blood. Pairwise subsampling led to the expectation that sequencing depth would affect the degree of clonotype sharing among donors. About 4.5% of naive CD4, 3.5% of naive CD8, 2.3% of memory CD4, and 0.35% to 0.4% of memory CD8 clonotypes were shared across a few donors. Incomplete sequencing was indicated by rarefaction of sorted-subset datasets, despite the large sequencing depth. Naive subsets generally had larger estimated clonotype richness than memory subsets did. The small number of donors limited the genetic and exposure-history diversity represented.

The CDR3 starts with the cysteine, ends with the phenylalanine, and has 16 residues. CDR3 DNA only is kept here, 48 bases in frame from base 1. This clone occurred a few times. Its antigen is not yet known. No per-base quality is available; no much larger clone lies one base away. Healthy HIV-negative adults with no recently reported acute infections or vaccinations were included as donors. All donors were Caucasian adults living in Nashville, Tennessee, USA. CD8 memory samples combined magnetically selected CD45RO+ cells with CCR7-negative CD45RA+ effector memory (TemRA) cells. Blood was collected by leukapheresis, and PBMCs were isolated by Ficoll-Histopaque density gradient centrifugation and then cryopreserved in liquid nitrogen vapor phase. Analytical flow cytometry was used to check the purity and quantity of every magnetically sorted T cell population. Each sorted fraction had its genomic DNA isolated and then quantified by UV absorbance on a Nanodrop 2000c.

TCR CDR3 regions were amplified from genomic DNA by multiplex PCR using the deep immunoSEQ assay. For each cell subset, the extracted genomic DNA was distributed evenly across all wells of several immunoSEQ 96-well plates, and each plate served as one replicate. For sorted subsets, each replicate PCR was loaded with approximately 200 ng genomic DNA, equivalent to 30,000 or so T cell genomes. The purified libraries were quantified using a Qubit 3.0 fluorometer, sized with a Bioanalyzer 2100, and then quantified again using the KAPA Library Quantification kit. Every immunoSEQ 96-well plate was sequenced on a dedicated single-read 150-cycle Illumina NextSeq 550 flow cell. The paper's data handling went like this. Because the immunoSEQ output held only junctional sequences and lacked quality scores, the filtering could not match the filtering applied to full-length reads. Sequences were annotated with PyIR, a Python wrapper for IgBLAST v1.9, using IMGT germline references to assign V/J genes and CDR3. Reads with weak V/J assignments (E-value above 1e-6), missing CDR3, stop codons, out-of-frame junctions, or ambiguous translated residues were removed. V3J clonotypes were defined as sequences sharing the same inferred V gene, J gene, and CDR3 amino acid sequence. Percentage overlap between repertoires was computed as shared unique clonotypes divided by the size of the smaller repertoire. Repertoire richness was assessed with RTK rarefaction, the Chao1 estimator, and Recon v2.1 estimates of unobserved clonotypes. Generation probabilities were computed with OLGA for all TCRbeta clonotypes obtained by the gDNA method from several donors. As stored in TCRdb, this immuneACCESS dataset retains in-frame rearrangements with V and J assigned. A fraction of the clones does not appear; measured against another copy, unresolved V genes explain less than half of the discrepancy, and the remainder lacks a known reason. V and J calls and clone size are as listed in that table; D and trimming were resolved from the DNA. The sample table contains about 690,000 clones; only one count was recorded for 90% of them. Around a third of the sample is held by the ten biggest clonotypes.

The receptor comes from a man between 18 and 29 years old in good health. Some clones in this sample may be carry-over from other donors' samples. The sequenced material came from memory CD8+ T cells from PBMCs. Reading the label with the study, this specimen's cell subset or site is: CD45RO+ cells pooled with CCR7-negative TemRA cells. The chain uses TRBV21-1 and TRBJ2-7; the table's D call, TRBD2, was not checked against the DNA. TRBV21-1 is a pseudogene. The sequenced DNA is TGTGCCAGCAGCAAAGAGGACGAATGGCGGGAGTACGAGCAGTACTTC. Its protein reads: CASSKEDEWREYEQYF.